The TCR beta chain described here comes from a study of T-cell reconstitution after alpha-beta-depleted transplantation in children. The germline V gene encodes CDR1 SGHAT and CDR2 FQDESV (reference sequence). The V end was cut by 8 bases, the J end by 4 bases, with 12 bases between. CDR3 length equals 14 residues. This clonotype was found many times. As it was prepared, the TCRbeta library received unique molecular identifiers. TCRdb reprocessed the PCR reads via MiXCR and lists one record per CDR3 protein. The table has around 180,000 distinct CDR3 sequences, around 10% seen once. The chain combines TRBV11-1 with TRBJ2-6; perhaps TRBD1 as D (6 bases). The receptor was isolated from a boy between 2 and 15 years old with acute myeloid leukemia, due to receive a stem cell transplant. The sequenced sample was PBMCs, obtained before TCRalphabeta/CD19-depleted stem cell transplant. In DNA form, the CDR3 reads TGTGCCAGCGGCAGGGGCCTCGGGGCCAACGTCCTGACTTTC. Protein: CASGRGLGANVLTF.